This TCR beta chain was sequenced for a study of cytomegalovirus exposure and HLA in healthy donors. The junction had 10 bases not matched to a gene; V was cut back by 0 bases and J by 5 bases. Germline assignment: CDR1 LGHNA and CDR2 YSLEER. This CDR3 comprises 17 residues. This clone appeared a few times. Its antigen remains unknown. Notes on the study in general: Diagnosis of cytomegalovirus status made by the classifier reportedly showed high specificity and sensitivity. The listing of fewer than 200 TCR beta chains classed them as cytomegalovirus-associated.

Using immunoSEQ multiplex PCR, the repertoire was profiled, and TCRdb retains in-frame clones only, with some absent. The sample lists approximately 88,000 clones; about four fifths were seen once. The sequencing sample was made of PBMCs. This chain joins TRBV4-3 and TRBJ2-3; 8 bases line up with TRBD1. The sequence came from a woman younger than 30 in good health and CMV-seropositive. CDR3 nucleotides: TGCGCCAGCAGCCAAGATAAGGCAGGGGGCTGGGAAGATACGCAGTATTTT. Its translation: CASSQDKAGGWEDTQYF.